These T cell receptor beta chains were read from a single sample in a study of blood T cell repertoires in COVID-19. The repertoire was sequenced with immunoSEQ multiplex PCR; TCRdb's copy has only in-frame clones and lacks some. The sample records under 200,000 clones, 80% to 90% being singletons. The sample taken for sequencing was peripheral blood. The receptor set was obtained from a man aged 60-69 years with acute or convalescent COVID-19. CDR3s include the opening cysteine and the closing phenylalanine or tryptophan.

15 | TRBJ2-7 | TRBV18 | CASSATGGGSYEQYF
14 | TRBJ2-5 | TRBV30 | CAWKDRVYQETQYF
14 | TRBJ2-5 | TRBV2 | CASKLAGGQETQYF
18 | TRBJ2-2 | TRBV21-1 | CATSGLAGESGVAGELFF
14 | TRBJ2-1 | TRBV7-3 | CASSSSGTHNEQFF
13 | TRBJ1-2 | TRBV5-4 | CASSQQGRYGYTF
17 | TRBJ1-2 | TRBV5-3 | CARSFKYRDRGFIGYTF
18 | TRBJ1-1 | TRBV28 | CASSFRLEAGLMNTEAFF
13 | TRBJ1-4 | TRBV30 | CAWGQGRGEKLFF
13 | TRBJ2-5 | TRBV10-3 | CAIRSSNQETQYF